These 28 T cell receptor beta chains were sequenced from one sample in a study of blood T cell repertoires in COVID-19. The method was immunoSEQ multiplex PCR; TCRdb's version includes in-frame clones alone and lacks a portion of them. The profile covers approximately 260,000 clones, with 84% appearing a single time and roughly 3.1% taken by the ten largest. The sample taken for sequencing was PBMCs or T cells enriched from blood (not recorded which). All receptors come from a middle-aged man who had recovered from COVID-19.

The chain's CDR3 is CASSYGSGLIRNEQFF. CDR3 sequence (DNA): TGTGCCAGCTCATATGGTAGCGGGCTCATTAGAAATGAGCAGTTCTTC. This rearrangement joins TRBV18 to TRBJ2-1, with TRBD2 identical over 7 bases. The V and J ends lost 5 bases and 7 bases, in that order; junction bases with no gene match: 14. CDR1 and CDR2 (germline): KGHSH, LQKENI. This CDR3 region has 16 residues.

CDR3 bases: TGTGCCAGCAGCCCCGGAAGGGGCCTACCCACCTTC. It is translated as CASSPGRGLPTF. This sequence joins TRBV3-1 (or the pseudogene TRBV3-2) and TRBJ1-2; possible D gene TRBD1, 5 bases. The germline V gene has CDR1 LGHDT and CDR2 YNNKEL (reference sequence). V was trimmed by 4 bases and J by 13 bases, leaving 16 bases between them. The CDR3 runs to 12 residues.

This chain joins TRBV5-8 and TRBJ1-6, with D possibly matching TRBD1 (5 bases). CDR3 length: 16 amino acids. The germline V gene has CDR1 SGHTS and CDR2 YDEGEE. The V and J ends lost 0 bases and 7 bases respectively, with 14 bases between them. CDR3 protein: CASSLAAGPGNSPLHF. The CDR3, as DNA: TGTGCCAGCAGCTTGGCCGCCGGGCCAGGGAATTCACCCCTCCACTTT. The full variable domain, with the rest looked up from reference TRBV5-8 and TRBJ1-6, is EAGVTQSPTHLIKTRGQQATLRCSPISGHTSVYWYQQALGLGLQFLLWYDEGEERNRGNFPPRFSGRQFPNYSSELNVNALELEDSALYLCASSLAAGPGNSPLHFGNGTRLTVT.

This clone appeared once. V gene TRBV9 combines with J gene TRBJ2-3; 15 nucleotides line up with TRBD2. The germline CDR1 and CDR2 sequences are SGDLS and YYNGEE. The J segment lost 3 bases and the V segment lost 3 bases, leaving 2 bases of the junction unmatched. There are 16 residues in the CDR3. CDR3 protein: CASSGGLAGGTDTQYF. CDR3 DNA sequence: TGTGCCAGCAGCGGGGGACTAGCGGGAGGTACAGATACGCAGTATTTT.

The chain is built from TRBV12-3 or TRBV12-4 and TRBJ2-1; D is unresolved. The CDR3 is 11 residues long. With 7 bases removed from V and 7 bases from J, the gap between germline ends came to 8 bases. The CDR3 loop reads CASNERNEQFF. CDR3 nucleotides: TGTGCCAGCAATGAGAGGAATGAGCAGTTCTTC.

This clone was found a few times. The V call is TRBV6-6, the J call TRBJ1-5; TRBD1 might be the D (5 bases). The CDR3 covers 13 residues. The germline CDR1 and CDR2 sequences are MNHNY and SVGAGI (reference sequence). V was cut by 0 bases and J by 7 bases, with 7 bases left in between. This CDR3 is CASSYSGVQPQHF. The CDR3 DNA is TGTGCCAGCAGTTACTCAGGGGTCCAGCCCCAGCATTTT.

The chain combines TRBV7-6 with TRBJ2-1; maybe TRBD1 (6 bases). From germline, CDR1 is SGHVS and CDR2 FNYEAQ. Trimming took 1 base from V and 9 from J, leaving 7 bases between them. This CDR3 region has 12 residues. The CDR3 nucleotides are TGTGCCAGCAGCTTAGGGGGGCTTGAGCAGTTCTTC. Translation gives CASSLGGLEQFF. Together with reference TRBV7-6 and TRBJ2-1, the CDR3 gives the full variable domain: GAGVSQSPRYKVTKRGQDVALRCDPISGHVSLYWYRQALGQGPEFLTYFNYEAQQDKSGLPNDRFSAERPEGSISTLTIQRTEQRDSAMYRCASSLGGLEQFFGPGTRLTVL.

The chain recombines TRBV28 with TRBJ2-1; TRBD1 matches 9 bases. Trimming removed 6 bases from V and 9 bases from J; junction bases left unmatched: 3. The germline CDR1 and CDR2 sequences are MDHEN and SYDVKM. The CDR3 length is 12 residues. Written as DNA, the CDR3 is TGTGCCAGCAGAACAGGGGGCCTTGAGCAGTTCTTC. Translated, it gives CASRTGGLEQFF.

The chain carries TRBV9 and TRBJ1-4; D not certain. Germline CDR1 and CDR2: SGDLS and YYNGEE. The CDR3 is made up of 14 amino acids. Trimming took off 4 bases at V and 2 bases at J, with 9 bases between the two ends. The CDR3 DNA follows: TGTGCCAGCAGCCCCTCGGGTACTAATGAAAAACTGTTTTTT. Translated: CASSPSGTNEKLFF. Full variable domain (outside the CDR3, taken from reference TRBV9 and TRBJ1-4): DSGVTQTPKHLITATGQRVTLRCSPRSGDLSVYWYQQSLDQGLQFLIQYYNGEERAKGNILERFSAQQFPDLHSELNLSSLELGDSALYFCASSPSGTNEKLFFGSGTQLSVL.

V usage is TRBV11-1 and J usage is TRBJ1-1, with D possibly being TRBD1 (6 bases). The CDR3 is made up of 13 amino acids. Looked up from germline, CDR1 is SGHAT and CDR2 is FQDESV (reference sequence). V was cut by 4 bases and J by 3 bases, with 9 bases left in between. In DNA form, the CDR3 reads TGTGCCAGCAGCTCCGACAGGCACACTGAAGCTTTCTTT. As protein: CASSSDRHTEAFF.

This clone was seen only once. The chain uses TRBV10-3 and TRBJ2-2; 7 bases agree with TRBD2. Germline-derived CDR1 and CDR2 are ENHRY and SYGVKD. J lost 0 bases, V lost 5 bases, and 3 bases had no gene match. The CDR3 sequence is 15 residues long. The DNA of the CDR3 is TGTGCCATCAGTTTGGGGGGGGCGAACACCGGGGAGCTGTTTTTT. Translation: CAISLGGANTGELFF.

The chain combines TRBV27 with TRBJ2-1; 13 bases agree with TRBD2. The V gene's germline CDR1 is MNHEY and CDR2 SMNVEV (reference sequence). This CDR3 contains 16 residues. The J segment lost 9 bases and the V segment lost 6 bases, leaving 11 bases of the junction unmatched. CDR3 DNA: TGTGCCAGCAGCGGACTAGCGGGAGCTAGTAGCGGTGAGCAGTTCTTC. Its translation: CASSGLAGASSGEQFF.

This chain connects TRBV5-6 to TRBJ2-2, with D maybe TRBD1 (6 bases). Per germline, CDR1 SGHDT and CDR2 YYEEEE. The CDR3 has 17 residues. V was cut by 2 bases and J by 3 bases, with 17 bases left in between. The CDR3 DNA sequence: TGTGCCAGCAGCTTTAGTGGGGCAGGGGCCTACACCGGGGAGCTGTTTTTT. The encoded protein is CASSFSGAGAYTGELFF.

This sequence joins TRBV19 and TRBJ1-1, with D perhaps TRBD1 (5 bases). The CDR3 has 16 residues. Trimming stripped 3 bases from V and 3 bases from J, with 17 bases between. Per the germline V gene, CDR1 is LNHDA and CDR2 is SQIVND (reference sequence). CDR3 nucleotides: TGTGCCAGTAGTATGAGGTCGGCAGGGAGGGACACTGAAGCTTTCTTT. Protein sequence: CASSMRSAGRDTEAFF.

The chain combines TRBV2 with TRBJ1-5; D perhaps matches TRBD1 (5 bases). V dropped 4 bases and J dropped 9 bases, with 16 bases sitting between them. Germline V gene sequence: CDR1 SNHLY, CDR2 FYNNEI. The CDR3 is 14 amino acids. This CDR3 is CASSGGRAGRPQHF. CDR3 DNA sequence: TGTGCCAGCAGTGGGGGGAGGGCCGGCCGGCCCCAGCATTTT.

The chain links TRBV6-1 to TRBJ1-4; D perhaps matches TRBD1 (6 bases). V dropped 1 base and J dropped 10 bases, with 10 bases sitting between them. CDR1 is MNHNS and CDR2 is SASEGT in the germline V gene. The CDR3 is 13 amino acids. The CDR3 spells CASSEGTVGKLFF. Here the CDR3 DNA reads TGTGCCAGCAGTGAAGGGACAGTCGGAAAACTGTTTTTT.

The J gene is TRBJ2-7, the V gene TRBV15; 11 bases are shared with TRBD2. The CDR3 consists of 12 residues. V lost 8 bases to trimming and J lost 4 bases; unmatched junction nucleotides: 1. Looked up from germline, CDR1 is LNHNV and CDR2 is YYDKDF (reference sequence). Here the CDR3 DNA reads TGTGCCACCGCTAGCGGGAGGTACGAGCAGTACTTC. Amino acid sequence: CATASGRYEQYF. The entire variable domain, with the rest obtained from reference TRBV15 and TRBJ2-7, is as follows: DAMVIQNPRYQVTQFGKPVTLSCSQTLNHNVMYWYQQKSSQAPKLLFHYYDKDFNNEADTPDNFQSRRPNTSFCFLDIRSPGLGDTAMYLCATASGRYEQYFGPGTRLTVT.

V and J are TRBV28 and TRBJ1-5, with 9 bases aligning to TRBD1. The CDR3 runs 14 residues. Trimming at V came to 6 bases and at J to 9 bases, leaving 9 bases not matched to a gene. Germline-derived CDR1 and CDR2 are MDHEN and SYDVKM. CDR3 region: CASSRDRALGPQHF. The CDR3 nucleotides are TGTGCCAGCAGCCGGGACAGGGCTCTTGGGCCCCAGCATTTT.

V and J are TRBV9 and TRBJ2-5; TRBD2 agrees at 10 bases. The V segment lost 4 bases and the J segment 5 bases; nucleotides outside the gene matches: 5. CDR1 SGDLS and CDR2 YYNGEE come from the germline V gene. The CDR3 loop spans 14 amino acids. The CDR3 sequence: CASSQAGGRETQYF. The CDR3 DNA reads as TGTGCCAGCAGCCAAGCGGGGGGGAGGGAGACCCAGTACTTC.

This chain links TRBV12-5 with TRBJ2-3; 10 positions agree with TRBD2. After removal of 0 bases from V and 3 bases from J, the junction contained 6 bases not matched to a gene. Germline-derived CDR1 and CDR2 are LGHNT and FRNRAP. The CDR3 runs 17 residues. CDR3 sequence: CASGLVTGTSATDTQYF. In DNA, the CDR3 is TGTGCTAGTGGTTTGGTCACCGGGACTAGCGCTACAGATACGCAGTATTTT.

This clone was seen only once. This chain joins TRBV6-1 and TRBJ2-7; 7 positions match TRBD1. This CDR3 is built from 14 residues. CDR1 and CDR2 (germline): MNHNS, SASEGT. J lost 5 bases, V lost 1 base, and 5 bases had no gene match. In DNA, the CDR3 is TGTGCCAGCAGTGAAGTCGACAGGGCCCACGAGCAGTACTTC. Translated, it gives CASSEVDRAHEQYF.

The rearrangement uses TRBV30 and TRBJ1-5; TRBD1 matches 8 bases. Germline CDR1 GTSNPN, CDR2 SVGIG (reference sequence). This CDR3 is built from 13 residues. The trim removed 3 bases at V and 3 bases at J, leaving 1 base unmatched. The CDR3 spells CAWRDRVNQPQHF. The CDR3 nucleotides are TGTGCCTGGAGGGACAGGGTCAATCAGCCCCAGCATTTT.

The chain is built from TRBV5-1 and TRBJ1-4, with TRBD1 identical over 7 bases. Germline CDR1 SGHRS, CDR2 YFSETQ. The CDR3 consists of 14 residues. Trimming took 4 bases from V and 8 from J; bases not matched to a gene: 8. CDR3 in amino acids: CASSRQGLEEKLFF. The CDR3 DNA reads as TGCGCCAGCAGCCGACAGGGTTTAGAAGAAAAACTGTTTTTT.

The chain combines TRBV28 with TRBJ2-3; D is undetermined. CDR1 and CDR2 (germline): MDHEN, SYDVKM. V lost 6 bases and J lost 0, with 7 bases in between. The CDR3 consists of 13 residues. The chain's CDR3 is CASRPTSTDTQYF. CDR3 DNA: TGTGCCAGCAGACCTACTAGCACAGATACGCAGTATTTT.

V is TRBV4-3 and J is TRBJ1-2; TRBD1 is a possible D gene (5 bases). CDR1 is LGHNA, CDR2 YSLEER, per germline. The CDR3 extends over 15 amino acids. V shed 0 bases and J shed 3 bases, with 11 bases lying between them. Here the CDR3 reads CASSQDRGSDYGYTF. The CDR3 DNA follows: TGCGCCAGCAGCCAAGATCGGGGGTCCGACTATGGCTACACCTTC.

This clone was observed a single time. V and J are TRBV7-8 and TRBJ2-7; D gene uncertain. The germline V gene encodes CDR1 SGHVS and CDR2 FQNEAQ. The CDR3 is 12 amino acids. Trimming took 4 bases from V and 6 from J, leaving 10 bases between them. The CDR3 sequence is CASSYLRFEQYF. The CDR3, as DNA: TGTGCCAGCAGCTATCTTAGATTCGAGCAGTACTTC.

This chain joins TRBV6-5 and TRBJ1-1; maybe TRBD1 (5 bases). CDR1 and CDR2 (germline): MNHEY, SVGAGI. Between the trimmed V and J ends, which lost 7 bases and 10 bases, there was a span of 13 bases. This CDR3 contains 11 residues. CDR3 amino acids: CASTNPQGAFF. CDR3 DNA: TGTGCCAGCACTAACCCCCAGGGAGCTTTCTTT.

The genes are TRBV19 and TRBJ1-4, with 8 bases that match TRBD1. Trimming at V came to 9 bases and at J to 7 bases, leaving 7 bases not matched to a gene. Germline V lookup: CDR1 LNHDA, CDR2 SQIVND (reference sequence). CDR3 length: 13 amino acids. The CDR3 bases are TGTGCCAGCCACACAGGGGGGAGTGAAAAACTGTTTTTT. This codes for CASHTGGSEKLFF.